This TCR beta chain was profiled in a study of shared clonotypes between healthy human individuals. Turning to the study itself: CD4 naive and CD4 memory each took three plates per donor, while CD8 naive took two and CD8 memory one. Findings and caveats of the study: A handful of donors showed sharing of about 4.6% of naive CD4 clonotypes. Naive subsets, compared against memory subsets, generally had larger estimated richness values. All-four-donor shared clonotypes had higher generation probabilities than non-shared clonotypes did.

Some clones are missing from TCRdb's copy, which holds only in-frame ones; the method was immunoSEQ multiplex PCR. There are about 2.3 million clones in the sample; more than 85% occur only once, and about 0.39% lies in the top ten. CDR3 length equals 12 residues. Germline assignment: CDR1 ENHRY and CDR2 SYGVKD. Trimming pared 10 bases from V and 1 base from J, leaving 8 bases between. This clone occurred once. Its target is unknown. What was sequenced was naive CD4+ T cells from PBMCs. Indicated subset: CD45RA+ positively selected. The source is a man younger than 30 in good health. Some clones in this sample may be carry-over from other donors' samples. The rearrangement uses TRBV10-3 and TRBJ1-5, with D perhaps matching TRBD1 (5 bases). The CDR3 protein is CATRDSNQPQHF. DNA for the CDR3: TGTGCCACGCGGGACAGCAATCAGCCCCAGCATTTT.